Here is one T cell receptor beta chain with its context. This sample was taken from a study of shared clonotypes between healthy human individuals. The donors, all of them Caucasian adults, lived in Nashville, Tennessee. Libraries were prepared by immunoSEQ multiplex PCR; TCRdb keeps only in-frame clonotypes and omits some of them. The sample lists about 2 million clones, approximately 95% occurring once. Trimming stripped 8 bases from V and 5 bases from J, with 21 bases between. The CDR3 extends over 15 amino acids. Per germline, CDR1 SNHLY and CDR2 FYNNEI. J is TRBJ1-1 and V is TRBV2; D uncertain. The sequenced material came from naive CD4+ T cells sorted from blood. Subset reported: CD45RA+ positively selected. The receptor was isolated from a man younger than 35 in good health. CDR3 loop: CASAPGPGRSTEAFF. The CDR3 DNA reads as TGTGCCAGCGCCCCCGGCCCGGGTCGGTCGACTGAAGCTTTCTTT.